This TCR beta chain is drawn from a study of cytomegalovirus exposure and HLA in healthy donors. The PCR ran on 60 Vbeta and 13 Jbeta primers. Only in-frame clones appear in the TCRdb table, and some are missing; sequencing was by immunoSEQ multiplex PCR. The repertoire holds roughly 120,000 clones, with approximately 80% as singletons. The V end was cut by 3 bases, the J end by 8 bases, with 13 bases between. The germline V gene has CDR1 GTSNPN and CDR2 SVGIG (reference sequence). This CDR3 spans 12 amino acids. The sequence was obtained from a male donor in good health and CMV-seronegative. The sequencing input was PBMCs. The chain uses TRBV30 and TRBJ1-2; unclear D gene. The CDR3 DNA follows: TGTGCCTGGAGGGGCAGCGGCGTCGGCTACACCTTC. Protein product: CAWRGSGVGYTF.